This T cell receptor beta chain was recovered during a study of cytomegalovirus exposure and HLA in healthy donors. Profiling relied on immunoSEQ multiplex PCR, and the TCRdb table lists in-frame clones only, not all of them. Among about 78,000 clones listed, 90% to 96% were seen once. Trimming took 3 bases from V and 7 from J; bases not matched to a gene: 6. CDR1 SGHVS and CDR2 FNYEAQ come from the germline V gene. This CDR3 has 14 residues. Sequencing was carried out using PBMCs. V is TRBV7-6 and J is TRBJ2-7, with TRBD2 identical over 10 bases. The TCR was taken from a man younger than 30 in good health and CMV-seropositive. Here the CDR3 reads CASSLLLAGPEQYF. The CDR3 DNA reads TGTGCCAGCAGCTTGTTACTAGCGGGGCCGGAGCAGTACTTC.